The 3 T cell receptor beta chains in this list originate from one sample, sequenced in a study of TIL therapy for anti-PD-1-resistant metastatic lung cancer. Time point of the sample: pre-treatment sample, taken before nivolumab and TIL therapy. The immunoSEQ assay was v3. TCRdb's table, derived via immunoSEQ multiplex PCR, lists solely in-frame clones and lacks some. The top ten hold around 6.3% of the sample, which has 50,000 to 70,000 clones, 69% seen once. This specimen was blood, taken at baseline. These receptors were collected from a person aged 30 to 80 with non-small cell lung cancer.

The sample holds one count of this clone. J is TRBJ2-7 and V is TRBV10-3; 13 bases align to TRBD2. CDR1 ENHRY and CDR2 SYGVKD come from the germline V gene. CDR3 length: 17 amino acids. Trimming took 6 bases from V and 7 from J; bases not matched to a gene: 15. Written as DNA, the CDR3 is TGTGCCATCAGACAAACCGGGACTAGCGGGGTGGCGGGAGAGCAGTACTTC. It specifies CAIRQTGTSGVAGEQYF.

The V and J genes are TRBV5-6 and TRBJ1-2, with D uncertain. V lost 4 bases and J lost 0, with 13 bases in between. CDR1 and CDR2 (germline): SGHDT, YYEEEE. This CDR3 comprises 15 residues. CDR3 protein: CASSERPNANYGYTF. In DNA, the CDR3 is TGTGCCAGCAGCGAAAGACCCAACGCTAACTATGGCTACACCTTC.

The chain couples TRBV19 to TRBJ1-5; perhaps TRBD1 as D (5 bases). Per germline, CDR1 LNHDA and CDR2 SQIVND (reference sequence). The CDR3 length is 15 residues. V was trimmed by 6 bases and J by 3 bases, leaving 15 bases between them. The chain's CDR3 is CASRGRTDLNQPQHF. CDR3 coding DNA: TGTGCCAGTAGGGGACGGACGGACCTCAATCAGCCCCAGCATTTT.